A selection of T cell receptor beta chains follows, all from one sample in a study of beta chain features in type 1 diabetes. Sequenced by immunoSEQ multiplex PCR; TCRdb stores in-frame clones only, minus some. Of 300,000 to 400,000 clones in the sample, 8% were seen once. Sequencing was carried out using central memory CD4+ T cells from blood. These receptors were taken from a woman younger than 30 in good health. Each CDR3 is given with its conserved first and last residue. A D gene is named only where the DNA matches it firmly. Rows may omit the clone size; those that give it use once, few, many or a size class.

D	V	J	size	CDR3	DNA
NA	TRBV4-2	TRBJ2-6	many	CASSQAVRVSGANVLTF	TGTGCCAGCAGCCAAGCCGTTCGGGTCTCTGGGGCCAACGTCCTGACTTTC
NA	TRBV6-5	TRBJ2-4	NA	CASSYSTGTAKNIQYF	TGTGCCAGCAGTTACTCGACCGGGACAGCCAAAAACATTCAGTACTTC
NA	TRBV5-8	TRBJ1-1	NA	CASMVPGRGRTEAFF	TGTGCCAGCATGGTTCCGGGGAGAGGAAGGACTGAAGCTTTCTTT
NA	TRBV5-4	TRBJ2-1	few	CASSLWEDEQFF	TGTGCCAGCAGCTTGTGGGAGGATGAGCAGTTCTTC
NA	TRBV20-1	TRBJ1-2	NA	CSAAGGAGYTF	TGCAGTGCCGCCGGGGGGGCTGGCTACACCTTC
TRBD2	TRBV5-1	TRBJ2-1	NA	CASSLEVAGASWSSYNEQFF	TGCGCCAGCAGCTTGGAGGTAGCGGGAGCCTCATGGAGCTCCTACAATGAGCAGTTCTTC
NA	TRBV10-3	TRBJ2-3	NA	CAISQGLTGTDTQYF	TGTGCCATCAGCCAGGGACTCACCGGCACAGATACGCAGTATTTT
NA	TRBV7-9	TRBJ2-7	few	CASSLSTDYEQYF	TGTGCCAGCAGCCTCTCAACAGATTACGAGCAGTACTTC
TRBD2	TRBV5-4	TRBJ2-1	many	CASSLGLAQYNEQFF	TGTGCCAGCAGCTTGGGACTAGCGCAGTACAATGAGCAGTTCTTC
NA	TRBV29-1	TRBJ1-4	NA	CSVEVSQVEKLFF	TGCAGCGTTGAAGTGTCTCAGGTAGAAAAACTGTTTTTT
TRBD2	TRBV7-6	TRBJ2-1	NA	CASSLGSGSSYNEQFF	TGTGCCAGCAGCTTGGGTAGCGGGAGCTCCTACAATGAGCAGTTCTTC